A single sample is the source of the 2 T cell receptor beta chains below, sequenced in a study of glioma-infiltrating T cells. TCR alpha and beta CDR3 regions were amplified from RNA using iRepertoire nested multiplex PCR. TCRdb ran MiXCR on the multiplex PCR reads and lists one entry per CDR3 protein. The sample lists about 380,000 distinct CDR3 sequences, about 40% occurring once. The specimen sequenced was glioma tissue, nonneoplastic brain tissue, or PBMCs (not recorded which). The source is a human donor with low-grade glioma or glioblastoma, undergoing nonglioma brain surgery, or in good health (not recorded which).

V usage is TRBV4-1 and J usage is TRBJ2-5, with D perhaps TRBD1 (6 bases). The CDR3 contains 16 residues. Germline CDR1 MGHRA, CDR2 YSYEKL. V was cut by 1 base and J by 3 bases, with 15 bases left in between. The CDR3 sequence: CASSQVVGTQKETQYF. The CDR3 DNA sequence: TGCGCCAGCAGCCAAGTGGTCGGGACACAAAAAGAGACCCAGTACTTC.

The chain recombines TRBV29-1 with TRBJ2-7; the match to TRBD2 covers 9 bases. V shed 6 bases and J 0 bases; nucleotides not matched to a gene: 6. From germline, CDR1 is SQVTM and CDR2 ANQGSEA. The CDR3 has 14 residues. CDR3 sequence reads: CSVVLSGSSYEQYF. As DNA, the CDR3 is TGCAGCGTCGTACTTAGCGGGAGCTCCTACGAGCAGTACTTC.